One and the same sample provided the 11 T cell receptor beta chains below, sequenced in a study of response to subunit inactivated influenza vaccine. Each CDR3 protein gets one entry after TCRdb re-called the RT-PCR reads with MiXCR. The sample includes about 700,000 distinct CDR3 sequences, around 15% seen only once; the top ten take approximately 7.6%. The material was PBMCs from blood, obtained roughly 15 days before vaccination. Receptors were obtained from a man over 45 who received an inactivated influenza vaccine.

This clonotype occurred a few times. V usage is TRBV4-3 and J usage is TRBJ2-7, with 7 positions matching TRBD1. The J segment lost 2 bases and the V segment lost 0 bases, leaving 7 bases of the junction unmatched. The germline CDR1 and CDR2 sequences are LGHNA and YSLEER. The CDR3 has 16 residues. The CDR3 nucleotides read TGCGCCAGCAGCCAAGACTTGGACAGGCGACCCTACGAGCAGTACTTC. This codes for CASSQDLDRRPYEQYF.

This clonotype showed up just a few times. This sequence joins TRBV12-3 or TRBV12-4 and TRBJ1-1; D not resolved. The germline V and J ends were trimmed by 2 bases and 4 bases, with 17 bases remaining between them. The length of the CDR3 is 16 residues. CDR3 amino acids: CASSLLAFSGFTEAFF. The CDR3 region has the DNA TGTGCCAGCAGTTTATTGGCTTTCTCGGGGTTCACTGAAGCTTTCTTT.

This chain links TRBV3-1 with TRBJ1-2; D may be TRBD1 (6 bases). Germline values: CDR1 LGHDT, CDR2 YNNKEL (reference sequence). This CDR3 has 15 residues. V lost 5 bases and J 0 bases, leaving 13 bases between the germline ends. The CDR3 DNA follows: TGTGCCAGCAGCGAACAGGGACGTGCTAACTATGGCTACACCTTC. Translated, it gives CASSEQGRANYGYTF.

The CDR3 region is CATSDRQSGYTF. In DNA, the CDR3 is TGTGCCACCAGTGACCGACAGAGCGGCTACACCTTC. The V gene is TRBV24-1, the J gene TRBJ1-2, with TRBD1 as a possible D gene (5 bases). The germline gives CDR1 KGHDR, CDR2 SFDVKD. With 4 bases removed from V and 8 bases from J, the gap between germline ends came to 10 bases. This CDR3 has 12 residues.

This rearrangement joins TRBV7-2 to TRBJ2-1, with 11 bases matching TRBD1. The V gene's germline CDR1 is SGHTA and CDR2 FQGNSA. The CDR3 sequence is 16 residues long. J was trimmed by 7 bases and V by 6 bases; bases with no gene match: 11. CDR3 in DNA: TGTGCCAGCAGTACGGATTGGACAGGGGGCTTGAATGAGCAGTTCTTC. This translates into CASSTDWTGGLNEQFF.

In its sample, this clonotype was seen many times. The chain is built from TRBV5-1 and TRBJ2-7; possible D gene TRBD2, 5 bases. The CDR3 runs to 16 residues. CDR1 is SGHRS and CDR2 is YFSETQ in the germline V gene. Trimming stripped 0 bases from V and 2 bases from J, with 15 bases between. The chain's CDR3 is CASSLVEGATPYEQYF. The DNA of the CDR3 is TGCGCCAGCAGCTTGGTCGAGGGTGCGACCCCCTACGAGCAGTACTTC.

This clonotype has more than one count but fewer than ten. This rearrangement joins TRBV12-3 or TRBV12-4 to TRBJ2-2; 8 positions agree with TRBD2. The CDR3 loop spans 13 amino acids. V was pared by 7 bases and J by 5 bases, with 3 bases of the junction left unmatched. Here the CDR3 DNA reads TGTGCCAGCAAGTTAGCGGGAACCGGGGAGCTGTTTTTT. This codes for CASKLAGTGELFF.

The V call is TRBV6-1, the J call TRBJ2-5, with 10 nucleotides matching TRBD1. Germline CDR1 and CDR2: MNHNS and SASEGT. V lost 6 bases, J lost 3 bases, and 10 bases stayed unmatched. The CDR3 length is 16 residues. The DNA for the CDR3 is TGTGCCAGCAGCTCCCCTCAGACAGGGGGCGAAGAGACCCAGTACTTC. Translated: CASSSPQTGGEETQYF.

This chain connects TRBV7-2 to TRBJ2-5, with TRBD1 as a possible D gene (6 bases). The length of the CDR3 is 13 residues. Trimming stripped 5 bases from V and 3 bases from J, with 10 bases between. Per the germline V gene, CDR1 is SGHTA and CDR2 is FQGNSA. The CDR3 sequence: CASSTWTEETQYF. The CDR3 DNA sequence: TGTGCCAGCAGCACCTGGACAGAAGAGACCCAGTACTTC.

The sample holds a few counts of this clonotype. V and J are TRBV5-6 and TRBJ2-2; D could derive from TRBD1 or TRBD2 (6 bases each). Trimming took 4 bases from V and 1 from J, leaving 17 bases between them. Looked up from germline, CDR1 is SGHDT and CDR2 is YYEEEE. CDR3 length: 17 residues. DNA for the CDR3: TGTGCCAGCAGCAGTCTATGGAGGGGGGAGAACACCGGGGAGCTGTTTTTT. Translating it yields CASSSLWRGENTGELFF. Using reference TRBV5-6 and TRBJ2-2 for the parts outside the CDR3, the full variable domain is DAGVTQSPTHLIKTRGQQVTLRCSPKSGHDTVSWYQQALGQGPQFIFQYYEEEERQRGNFPDRFSGHQFPNYSSELNVNALLLGDSALYLCASSSLWRGENTGELFFGEGSRLTVL.

V and J are TRBV4-3 and TRBJ2-4; 9 bases align to TRBD2. The ends lost 0 bases at V and 4 bases at J; junction bases unmatched: 1. Germline V gene data show CDR1 as LGHNA and CDR2 as YSLEER. This CDR3 has 15 residues. CDR3 DNA sequence: TGCGCCAGCAGCCAAGATGCGGGGGGGAAAAACATTCAGTACTTC. It translates to CASSQDAGGKNIQYF.